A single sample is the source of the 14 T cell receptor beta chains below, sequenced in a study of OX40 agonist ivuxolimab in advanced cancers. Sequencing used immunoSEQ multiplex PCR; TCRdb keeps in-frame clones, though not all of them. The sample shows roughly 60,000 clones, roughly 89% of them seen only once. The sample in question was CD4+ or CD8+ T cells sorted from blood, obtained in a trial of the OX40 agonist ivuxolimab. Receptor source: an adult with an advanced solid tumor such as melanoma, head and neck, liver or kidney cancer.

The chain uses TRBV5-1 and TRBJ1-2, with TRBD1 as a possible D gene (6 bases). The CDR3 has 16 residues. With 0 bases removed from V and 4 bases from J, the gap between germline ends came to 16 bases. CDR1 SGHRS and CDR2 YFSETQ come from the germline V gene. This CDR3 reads CASSLARQVSGYGYTF. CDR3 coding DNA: TGCGCCAGCAGCTTGGCTCGACAGGTTTCGGGCTATGGCTACACCTTC. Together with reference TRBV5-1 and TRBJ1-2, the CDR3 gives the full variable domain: KAGVTQTPRYLIKTRGQQVTLSCSPISGHRSVSWYQQTPGQGLQFLFEYFSETQRNKGNFPGRFSGRQFSNSRSEMNVSTLELGDSALYLCASSLARQVSGYGYTFGSGTRLTVV.

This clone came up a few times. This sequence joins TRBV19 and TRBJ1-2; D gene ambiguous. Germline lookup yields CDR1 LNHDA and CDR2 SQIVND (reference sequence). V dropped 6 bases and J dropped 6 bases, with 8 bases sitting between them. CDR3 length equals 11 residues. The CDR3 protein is CASRSGNGYTF. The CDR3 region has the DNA TGTGCCAGTAGGTCAGGCAATGGCTACACCTTC. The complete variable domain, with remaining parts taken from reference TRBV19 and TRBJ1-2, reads DGGITQSPKYLFRKEGQNVTLSCEQNLNHDAMYWYRQDPGQGLRLIYYSQIVNDFQKGDIAEGYSVSREKKESFPLTVTSAQKNPTAFYLCASRSGNGYTFGSGTRLTVV.

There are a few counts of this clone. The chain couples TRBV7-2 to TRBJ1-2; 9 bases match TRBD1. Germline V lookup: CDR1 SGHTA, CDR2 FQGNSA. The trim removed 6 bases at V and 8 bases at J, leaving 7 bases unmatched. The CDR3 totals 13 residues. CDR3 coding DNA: TGTGCCAGCAGAGCCGGGACAGGGAGCGGCTACACCTTC. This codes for CASRAGTGSGYTF. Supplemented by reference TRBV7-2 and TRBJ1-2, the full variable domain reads GAGVSQSPSNKVTEKGKDVELRCDPISGHTALYWYRQSLGQGLEFLIYFQGNSAPDKSGLPSDRFSAERTGGSVSTLTIQRTQQEDSAVYLCASRAGTGSGYTFGSGTRLTVV.

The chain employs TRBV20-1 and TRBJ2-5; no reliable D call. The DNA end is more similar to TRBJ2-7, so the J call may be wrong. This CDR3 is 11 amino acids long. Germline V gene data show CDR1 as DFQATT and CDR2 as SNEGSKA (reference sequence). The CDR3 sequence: CSARTTYEQYF. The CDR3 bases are TGCAGTGCTAGGACAACCTACGAGCAGTACTTC.

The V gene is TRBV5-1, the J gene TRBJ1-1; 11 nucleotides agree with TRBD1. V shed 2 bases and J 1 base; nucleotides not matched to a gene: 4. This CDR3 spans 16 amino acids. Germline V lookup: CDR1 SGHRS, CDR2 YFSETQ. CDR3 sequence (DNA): TGCGCCAGCAGCTTATTAGGACAGGGGGCGAACACTGAAGCTTTCTTT. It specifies CASSLLGQGANTEAFF.

CDR3: CASSPGRDNEKLFF. The CDR3 coding sequence is TGTGCCAGCTCACCAGGGAGAGACAATGAAAAACTGTTTTTT. This rearrangement joins TRBV18 to TRBJ1-4, with no clear D. V lost 2 bases and J 5 bases, leaving 9 bases between the germline ends. This CDR3 region has 14 residues. Germline V gene data show CDR1 as KGHSH and CDR2 as LQKENI.

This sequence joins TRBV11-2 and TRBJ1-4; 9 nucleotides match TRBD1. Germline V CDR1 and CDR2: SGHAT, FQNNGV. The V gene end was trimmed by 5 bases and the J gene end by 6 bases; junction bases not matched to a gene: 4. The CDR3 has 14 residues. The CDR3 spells CASSAGTGHEKLFF. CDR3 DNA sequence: TGTGCCAGCAGCGCCGGGACAGGGCATGAAAAACTGTTTTTT.

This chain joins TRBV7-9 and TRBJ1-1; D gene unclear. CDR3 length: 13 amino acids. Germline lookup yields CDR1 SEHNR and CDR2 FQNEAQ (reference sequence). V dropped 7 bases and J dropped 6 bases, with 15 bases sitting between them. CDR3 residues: CASMAPLSAEAFF. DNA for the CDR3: TGTGCCAGCATGGCCCCCCTAAGTGCTGAAGCTTTCTTT.

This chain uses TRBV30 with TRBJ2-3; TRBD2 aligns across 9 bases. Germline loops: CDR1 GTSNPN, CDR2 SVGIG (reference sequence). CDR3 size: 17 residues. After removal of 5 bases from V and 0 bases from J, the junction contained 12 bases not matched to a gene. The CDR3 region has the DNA TGTGCCTGGGATGTCGGAGCGGGGGGTCACAGCACAGATACGCAGTATTTT. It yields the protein CAWDVGAGGHSTDTQYF.

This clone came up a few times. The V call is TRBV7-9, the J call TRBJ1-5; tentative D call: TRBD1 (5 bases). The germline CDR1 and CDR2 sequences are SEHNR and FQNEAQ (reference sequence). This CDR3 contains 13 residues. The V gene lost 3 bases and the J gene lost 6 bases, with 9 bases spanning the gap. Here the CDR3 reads CASSFGGVQPQHF. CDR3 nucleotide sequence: TGTGCCAGCAGCTTCGGAGGGGTTCAGCCCCAGCATTTT.

For the CDR3, the DNA is TGTGCCAGTAGTATATCCCGCTCTGGGGCCAACGTCCTGACTTTC. It codes for CASSISRSGANVLTF. The chain combines TRBV19 with TRBJ2-6; no clear D gene. This CDR3 contains 15 residues. CDR1 is LNHDA, CDR2 SQIVND, per germline (reference sequence). V was cut by 2 bases and J by 0 bases, with 5 bases left in between.

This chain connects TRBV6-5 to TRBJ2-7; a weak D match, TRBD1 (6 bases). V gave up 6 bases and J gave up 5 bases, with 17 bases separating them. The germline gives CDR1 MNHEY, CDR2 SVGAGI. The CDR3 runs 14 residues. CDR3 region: CASSKPTGINEQYF. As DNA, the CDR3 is TGTGCCAGCAGCAAACCAACAGGGATCAACGAGCAGTACTTC.

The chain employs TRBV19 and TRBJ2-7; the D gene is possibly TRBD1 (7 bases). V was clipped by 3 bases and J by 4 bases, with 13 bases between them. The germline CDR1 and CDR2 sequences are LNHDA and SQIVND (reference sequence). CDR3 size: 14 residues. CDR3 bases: TGTGCCAGTAGTATCCAGGGGGGCGGATACGAGCAGTACTTC. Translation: CASSIQGGGYEQYF.

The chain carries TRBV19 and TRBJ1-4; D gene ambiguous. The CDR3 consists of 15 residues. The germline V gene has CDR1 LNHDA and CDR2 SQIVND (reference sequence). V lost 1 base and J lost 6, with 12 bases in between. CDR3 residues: CASSIATPPDEKLFF. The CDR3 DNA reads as TGTGCCAGTAGTATAGCGACGCCACCGGATGAAAAACTGTTTTTT.